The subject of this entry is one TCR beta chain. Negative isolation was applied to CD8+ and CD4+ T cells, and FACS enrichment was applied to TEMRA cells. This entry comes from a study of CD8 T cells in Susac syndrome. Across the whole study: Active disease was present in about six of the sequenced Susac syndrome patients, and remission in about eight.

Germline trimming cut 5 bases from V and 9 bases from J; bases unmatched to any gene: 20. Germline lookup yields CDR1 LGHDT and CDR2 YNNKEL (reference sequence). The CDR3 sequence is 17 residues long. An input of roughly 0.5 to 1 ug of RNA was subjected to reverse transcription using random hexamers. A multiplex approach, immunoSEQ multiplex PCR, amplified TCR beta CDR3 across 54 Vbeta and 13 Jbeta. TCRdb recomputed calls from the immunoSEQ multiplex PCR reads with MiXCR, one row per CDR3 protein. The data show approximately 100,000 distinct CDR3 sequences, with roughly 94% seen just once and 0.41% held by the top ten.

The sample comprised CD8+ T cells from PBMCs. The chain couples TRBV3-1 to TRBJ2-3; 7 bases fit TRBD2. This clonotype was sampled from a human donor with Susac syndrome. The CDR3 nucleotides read TGTGCCAGCAGCTTTAATCCGGGACTAAGCAGGGTTGAGACGCAGTATTTT. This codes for CASSFNPGLSRVETQYF.